Listed below are T cell receptor beta chains from one sample, sequenced in a study of OX40 agonist ivuxolimab in advanced cancers. TCRdb's copy holds only in-frame clones and misses some; the assay was immunoSEQ multiplex PCR. The sample consists of about 49,000 clones, roughly 85% of them appearing once. Material: CD4+ or CD8+ T cells sorted from blood, obtained in a trial of the OX40 agonist ivuxolimab. These receptor sequences come from an adult with an advanced solid tumor such as melanoma, head and neck, liver or kidney cancer. CDR3s include the opening cysteine and the closing phenylalanine or tryptophan. A D gene is named only where the DNA matches it firmly. Not all rows give a size; the values are once, few, many and, for expanded clones, a class.

length,J,D,V,size,CDR3,DNA
17,TRBJ2-2,NA,TRBV7-6,NA,CASSLTIRTDYTGELFF,TGTGCCAGCAGCTTAACAATACGGACAGACTACACCGGGGAGCTGTTTTTT
15,TRBJ2-4,NA,TRBV7-8,NA,CASSLIGGPMDIQYF,TGTGCCAGCAGCTTAATTGGGGGGCCCATGGACATTCAGTACTTC
13,TRBJ2-7,TRBD1,TRBV7-6,once,CASSVSGGYEQYF,TGTGCCAGCAGCGTATCAGGGGGCTACGAGCAGTACTTC
15,TRBJ2-7,TRBD1,TRBV28,NA,CASSSQQGISYEQYF,TGTGCCAGCAGTTCCCAACAGGGGATCTCCTACGAGCAGTACTTC
16,TRBJ1-5,NA,TRBV1,NA,CTSSLRIRADDQPQHF,TGCACCAGCAGCCTTCGAATCAGGGCGGACGATCAGCCCCAGCATTTT
14,TRBJ2-7,TRBD1,TRBV5-1,NA,CASSFGTGEDEQYF,TGCGCCAGCAGCTTCGGGACAGGGGAGGACGAGCAGTACTTC
15,TRBJ1-2,NA,TRBV9,NA,CASSGLDSRGYGYTF,TGTGCCAGCAGCGGACTGGACAGCCGCGGCTATGGCTACACCTTC
14,TRBJ1-5,NA,TRBV19,NA,CASTQRSRDQPQHF,TGTGCCAGTACCCAACGCAGCCGGGATCAGCCCCAGCATTTT
15,TRBJ1-5,NA,TRBV5-5,NA,CASSFGHYSNQPQHF,TGTGCCAGCAGCTTCGGACATTATAGCAATCAGCCCCAGCATTTT
15,TRBJ2-3,NA,TRBV7-8,NA,CASSLQGISTDTQYF,TGTGCCAGCAGCTTACAGGGGATAAGCACAGATACGCAGTATTTT
15,TRBJ2-2,NA,TRBV19,NA,CASSMAALNTGELFF,TGTGCCAGTAGTATGGCTGCACTTAACACCGGGGAGCTGTTTTTT
9,TRBJ1-5,NA,TRBV6-1,NA,CATHQPQHF,TGTGCCACACATCAGCCCCAGCATTTT
13,TRBJ2-1,NA,TRBV5-1,NA,CASSLATDNEQFF,TGCGCCAGCAGCTTGGCGACAGACAATGAGCAGTTCTTC
12,TRBJ1-1,NA,TRBV19,NA,CASRTGGTEAFF,TGTGCCAGTCGGACCGGGGGCACTGAAGCTTTCTTT
14,TRBJ2-7,NA,TRBV11-2,NA,CASRFQGQAYEQYF,TGTGCCAGCAGGTTCCAGGGGCAAGCCTACGAGCAGTACTTC
12,TRBJ2-3,NA,TRBV27,NA,CASSLRGDTQYF,TGTGCCAGCAGTTTACGCGGAGATACGCAGTATTTT
17,TRBJ2-1,TRBD1,TRBV4-1,NA,CASSREVRTGSYNEQFF,TGCGCCAGCAGCCGCGAAGTACGGACAGGAAGTTACAATGAGCAGTTCTTC
15,TRBJ2-6,TRBD1,TRBV7-6,NA,CASSLRGHGANVLTF,TGTGCCAGCAGCTTAAGGGGGCACGGGGCCAACGTCCTGACTTTC
13,TRBJ2-7,NA,TRBV18,few,CASSGDTDYEQYF,TGTGCCAGCAGTGGGGACACTGATTACGAGCAGTACTTC
13,TRBJ2-2,TRBD2,TRBV11-2,NA,CASSHGGTGELFF,TGTGCCAGCAGCCACGGGGGGACCGGGGAGCTGTTTTTT
13,TRBJ1-2,NA,TRBV9,NA,CASRSTENYGYTF,TGTGCCAGCAGGTCGACAGAGAACTATGGCTACACCTTC
15,TRBJ1-5,NA,TRBV5-6,NA,CASSSWTDSNQPQHF,TGTGCCAGCAGCTCCTGGACAGATAGCAATCAGCCCCAGCATTTT
14,TRBJ2-1,NA,TRBV11-2,NA,CASSYHMGYNEQFF,TGTGCCAGCAGCTACCACATGGGTTACAATGAGCAGTTCTTC
14,TRBJ1-1,NA,TRBV27,NA,CASSFIPGAPEAFF,TGTGCCAGCAGTTTTATACCGGGGGCCCCTGAAGCTTTCTTT
15,TRBJ1-5,NA,TRBV4-3,NA,CASSLGRRGDQPQHF,TGCGCCAGCAGCCTCGGCAGGAGAGGAGACCAGCCCCAGCATTTT
14,TRBJ2-1,TRBD2,TRBV2,NA,CATQGTSSYNEQFF,TGTGCCACCCAGGGGACTAGCTCCTACAATGAGCAGTTCTTC
13,TRBJ1-2,NA,TRBV29-1,NA,CSAADRGGYGYTF,TGCAGCGCCGCCGACCGGGGGGGATATGGCTACACCTTC
18,TRBJ2-1,TRBD1,TRBV7-6,NA,CASSYLGAGTGSYNEQFF,TGTGCCAGCAGCTACTTAGGTGCGGGGACAGGCTCCTACAATGAGCAGTTCTTC
14,TRBJ1-5,NA,TRBV27,NA,CASSLLGESQPQHF,TGTGCCAGCAGTTTATTAGGGGAGAGTCAGCCCCAGCATTTT
12,TRBJ1-5,NA,TRBV28,NA,CASSAGNQPQHF,TGTGCCAGCAGTGCGGGCAATCAGCCCCAGCATTTT
16,TRBJ2-1,TRBD2,TRBV5-1,few,CASSSLFSGGNNEQFF,TGCGCCAGCAGCTCTTTATTTAGCGGGGGGAACAATGAGCAGTTCTTC
12,TRBJ2-1,TRBD1,TRBV25-1,NA,CASGTGVNEQFF,TGTGCCAGCGGTACAGGGGTCAATGAGCAGTTCTTC
12,TRBJ2-5,NA,TRBV29-1,NA,CSVEEGEETQYF,TGCAGCGTTGAGGAGGGGGAAGAGACCCAGTACTTC
13,TRBJ1-1,NA,TRBV6-5,few,CASRKGGSTEAFF,TGTGCCAGCAGAAAAGGAGGGAGCACTGAAGCTTTCTTT
13,TRBJ2-3,TRBD1,TRBV6-5,NA,CASRDRATDTQYF,TGTGCCAGCAGGGACAGGGCGACAGATACGCAGTATTTT
12,TRBJ1-1,NA,TRBV7-9,NA,CASSLVNTEAFF,TGTGCCAGCAGCTTGGTGAACACTGAAGCTTTCTTT
15,TRBJ1-6,NA,TRBV27,NA,CASSTPRDSNSPLHF,TGTGCCAGCAGTACCCCCAGGGACTCTAATTCACCCCTCCACTTT
15,TRBJ1-3,NA,TRBV2,medium-sized,CASSDPSISGNTIYF,TGTGCCAGCAGTGATCCCTCAATCTCTGGAAACACCATATATTTT
15,TRBJ2-1,TRBD1,TRBV5-6,NA,CASSWGDREKREQFF,TGTGCCAGCAGCTGGGGGGACAGGGAGAAGCGCGAGCAGTTCTTC
14,TRBJ1-1,NA,TRBV13,NA,CASSLGQITTEAFF,TGTGCCAGCAGCTTAGGGCAGATCACCACTGAAGCTTTCTTT
14,TRBJ2-7,NA,TRBV4-1,NA,CASSQVGDSYEQYF,TGCGCCAGCAGCCAAGTGGGGGACTCCTACGAGCAGTACTTC
12,TRBJ2-7,NA,TRBV7-9,NA,CASQPPSYEQYF,TGTGCCTCACAACCCCCATCCTACGAGCAGTACTTC
14,TRBJ2-7,NA,TRBV5-1,NA,CASSLRDGAYEQYF,TGCGCCAGCAGCCTCCGGGACGGTGCCTACGAGCAGTACTTC